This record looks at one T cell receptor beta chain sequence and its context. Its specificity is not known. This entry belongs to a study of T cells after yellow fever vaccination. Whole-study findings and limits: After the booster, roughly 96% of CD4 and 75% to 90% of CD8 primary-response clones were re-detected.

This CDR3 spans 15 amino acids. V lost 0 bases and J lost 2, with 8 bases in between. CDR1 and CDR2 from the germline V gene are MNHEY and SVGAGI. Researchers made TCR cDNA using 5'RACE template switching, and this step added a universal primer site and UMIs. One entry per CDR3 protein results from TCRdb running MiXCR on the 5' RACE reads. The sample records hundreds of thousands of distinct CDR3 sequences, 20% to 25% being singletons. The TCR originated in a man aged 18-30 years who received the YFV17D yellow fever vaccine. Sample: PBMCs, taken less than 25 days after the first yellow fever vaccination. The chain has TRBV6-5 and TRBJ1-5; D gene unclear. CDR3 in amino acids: CASSYSNTGNQPQHF. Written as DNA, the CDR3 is TGTGCCAGCAGTTACTCCAACACGGGCAATCAGCCCCAGCATTTT.